This is a list of T cell receptor beta chains from one sample in a study of blood T cell repertoires in COVID-19. Libraries were prepared by immunoSEQ multiplex PCR; TCRdb keeps only in-frame clonotypes and omits some of them. The sample includes under 300,000 clones, 70% to 85% seen only once; the top ten take 4% to 4.5%. Sequencing was performed on peripheral blood. These receptors came from a woman in her forties with active or convalescent COVID-19. CDR3s include the opening cysteine and the closing phenylalanine or tryptophan. The D gene is left open where the match is weak. Some rows mark clone size as missing; the rest say once, few, many or name a class of expanded clone.

.	TRBD2	TRBV29-1	TRBJ2-5	CSVEAVAGQETQYF	TGCAGCGTTGAAGCCGTAGCGGGACAAGAGACCCAGTACTTC
.	.	TRBV6-5	TRBJ1-2	CASTQANYGYTF	TGTGCCAGCACCCAGGCAAACTATGGCTACACCTTC
.	TRBD2	TRBV7-6	TRBJ2-1	CASSLVPSGGHANEQFF	TGTGCCAGCAGCTTAGTTCCGAGCGGGGGCCATGCTAATGAGCAGTTCTTC
.	.	TRBV30	TRBJ1-5	CAWSVGRFNQPQHF	TGTGCCTGGAGTGTAGGCAGGTTCAATCAGCCCCAGCATTTT
.	.	TRBV19	TRBJ1-2	CASSSRQLRHGYTF	TGTGCCAGTAGTAGCAGACAGCTGAGACATGGCTACACCTTC
.	TRBD1	TRBV2	TRBJ2-1	CASSLRQGPGEQFF	TGTGCCAGCAGTCTACGACAGGGGCCAGGTGAGCAGTTCTTC
.	.	TRBV6-5	TRBJ2-5	CASSLRHWETQYF	TGTGCCAGCAGTCTCCGACACTGGGAGACCCAGTACTTC
.	.	TRBV6-5	TRBJ1-2	CASSPGTGANYGYTF	TGTGCCAGCAGTCCCGGGACGGGAGCTAACTATGGCTACACCTTC
.	TRBD1	TRBV5-1	TRBJ2-2	CASSLGTGYGTGELFF	TGCGCCAGCAGCTTGGGGACAGGGTACGGCACCGGGGAGCTGTTTTTT
few	.	TRBV7-9	TRBJ1-3	CASSLSGNRAGNTIYF	TGTGCCAGCAGCTTATCAGGGAACCGCGCTGGAAACACCATATATTTT
.	.	TRBV9	TRBJ2-1	CASSAGLKGNEQFF	TGTGCCAGCAGCGCGGGACTCAAGGGCAATGAGCAGTTCTTC
.	TRBD1	TRBV19	TRBJ1-6	CATRIGQGNNSPLHF	TGTGCCACTAGAATCGGACAGGGGAATAATTCACCCCTCCACTTT
.	TRBD2	TRBV5-1	TRBJ2-4	CASSLSGGDKNIQYF	TGCGCCAGCAGCCTTAGCGGGGGGGACAAAAACATTCAGTACTTC
few	TRBD1	TRBV15	TRBJ2-3	CATTPGQGRDTQYF	TGTGCCACCACACCGGGACAGGGGCGAGATACGCAGTATTTT
.	.	TRBV10-1	TRBJ1-1	CASSVNLETEAFF	TGCGCCAGCAGTGTGAATCTAGAGACTGAAGCTTTCTTT
.	.	TRBV7-9	TRBJ1-5	CASSLGEREGQPQHF	TGTGCCAGCAGCTTAGGGGAGAGGGAAGGACAGCCCCAGCATTTT
.	.	TRBV2	TRBJ1-1	CASSPATGNTEAFF	TGTGCCAGCAGTCCAGCGACAGGGAACACTGAAGCTTTCTTT
once	.	TRBV4-1	TRBJ1-2	CASSSSRDLNGYTF	TGCGCCAGCAGCTCAAGCAGGGATTTAAATGGCTACACCTTC
.	.	TRBV30	TRBJ1-6	CAWSGLTYNSPLHF	TGTGCCTGGAGTGGACTGACCTATAATTCACCCCTCCACTTT
.	.	TRBV28	TRBJ1-1	CASLPGGQNTEAFF	TGTGCCAGCCTCCCGGGCGGACAGAACACTGAAGCTTTCTTT
.	.	TRBV6-6	TRBJ2-4	CASRPYWEYAKNIQYF	TGTGCCAGCAGACCCTACTGGGAGTACGCCAAAAACATTCAGTACTTC
.	.	TRBV10-1	TRBJ2-1	CASSRDSSSYNEQFF	TGCGCCAGCAGTCGGGACTCGAGCTCCTACAATGAGCAGTTCTTC
.	.	TRBV28	TRBJ1-3	CASSLGGANPGNTIYF	TGTGCCAGCAGTTTAGGAGGAGCAAACCCGGGAAACACCATATATTTT
.	TRBD1	TRBV7-9	TRBJ2-7	CASSLSRDRGSYEQYF	TGTGCCAGCAGCTTGTCCCGGGACAGGGGGTCCTACGAGCAGTACTTC
.	.	TRBV10-2	TRBJ1-3	CASQAASGNTIYF	TGCGCCAGCCAGGCTGCCTCTGGAAACACCATATATTTT
.	.	TRBV28	TRBJ2-4	CASSLAGAKNIQYF	TGTGCCAGCAGTTTAGCAGGGGCCAAAAACATTCAGTACTTC
.	.	TRBV15	TRBJ2-4	CATSRDKRDSDKNIQYF	TGTGCCACCAGCAGAGATAAAAGGGACTCAGACAAAAACATTCAGTACTTC
.	TRBD1	TRBV5-1	TRBJ1-2	CASTKDRGNYGYTF	TGCGCCAGCACCAAGGACAGGGGGAACTATGGCTACACCTTC
few	.	TRBV30	TRBJ1-3	CAWSVGASGNTIYF	TGTGCCTGGAGTGTGGGGGCTTCTGGAAACACCATATATTTT
.	.	TRBV29-1	TRBJ1-1	CSVEVGQKGAFF	TGCAGCGTTGAAGTGGGGCAAAAAGGAGCTTTCTTT
.	TRBD1	TRBV12-5	TRBJ1-1	CASTGANTEAFF	TGTGCTAGTACAGGGGCCAACACTGAAGCTTTCTTT
few	TRBD2	TRBV24-1	TRBJ2-1	CATSDAYGTSGGGEQFF	TGTGCCACCAGTGATGCTTACGGGACTAGCGGGGGAGGTGAGCAGTTCTTC
.	.	TRBV5-1	TRBJ2-3	CASSLASDTQYF	TGCGCCAGCAGCTTAGCGTCAGATACGCAGTATTTT